These T cell receptor beta chains were read from a single sample in a study of blood T cell repertoires in COVID-19. The table came from immunoSEQ multiplex PCR; TCRdb's copy has only in-frame clones and leaves some out. The table lists hundreds of thousands of clones, roughly 86% of them singletons. The sample comprised peripheral blood. These receptors all stem from a woman in her thirties who had recovered from COVID-19. The CDR3 runs from the conserved cysteine through the conserved F or W. A D gene is named only where the DNA matches it firmly. The size entry is marked missing in some rows and otherwise reads once, few, many or a size class.

j_gene | v_gene | d_gene | abundance | CDR3aa | CDR3nt
TRBJ1-1 | TRBV6-5 | - | - | CASRQGRDTEAFF | TGTGCCAGCAGGCAGGGGCGGGACACTGAAGCTTTCTTT
TRBJ2-7 | TRBV30 | TRBD1 | once | CAWSRLTGDYEQYF | TGTGCCTGGAGTCGTCTGACAGGGGACTACGAGCAGTACTTC
TRBJ2-7 | TRBV6-5 | TRBD1 | - | CASSLDRLYEQYF | TGTGCCAGCAGTTTGGACAGGCTCTACGAGCAGTACTTC
TRBJ1-2 | TRBV19 | TRBD1 | - | CASSRRGLDGYTF | TGTGCCAGTAGTAGAAGGGGGCTAGATGGCTACACCTTC
TRBJ1-1 | TRBV6-5 | - | - | CASSSSGYTEAFF | TGTGCCAGCAGTTCCAGCGGATACACTGAAGCTTTCTTT
TRBJ2-2 | TRBV27 | - | - | CASSLDSWRELFF | TGTGCCAGCAGTTTGGACAGTTGGCGGGAGCTGTTTTTT
TRBJ1-5 | TRBV7-2 | - | - | CASSLVTNNQPQHF | TGTGCCAGCAGCTTAGTCACAAACAATCAGCCCCAGCATTTT
TRBJ1-2 | TRBV5-1 | TRBD1 | - | CASSADRAQDGYTF | TGCGCCAGCAGCGCCGACAGGGCTCAGGATGGCTACACCTTC
TRBJ2-5 | TRBV5-4 | TRBD2 | - | CASSLAGSGRGTQYF | TGTGCCAGCAGCTTGGCTGGTAGCGGGAGGGGGACCCAGTACTTC
TRBJ2-3 | TRBV29-1 | - | - | CSGRDQTLRTDTQYF | TGCAGCGGGAGGGACCAAACCTTAAGAACAGATACGCAGTATTTT
TRBJ1-2 | TRBV19 | TRBD1 | - | CASKQGNYGYTF | TGTGCCAGTAAACAGGGGAACTATGGCTACACCTTC
TRBJ2-1 | TRBV11-2 | TRBD2 | - | CASSSLGGRSYNEQFF | TGTGCCAGCAGCTCCTTGGGCGGGAGGTCCTACAATGAGCAGTTCTTC
TRBJ2-5 | TRBV7-9 | - | - | CASSSTTEETQYF | TGTGCCAGCAGCTCGACGACAGAAGAGACCCAGTACTTC
TRBJ2-5 | TRBV4-1 | - | - | CASSQSLPGPGGTQYF | TGCGCCAGCAGCCAAAGTCTCCCCGGGCCCGGAGGGACCCAGTACTTC
TRBJ2-3 | TRBV9 | TRBD2 | - | CASSAGTSGITDTQYF | TGTGCCAGCAGCGCTGGGACTAGCGGGATCACAGATACGCAGTATTTT
TRBJ1-6 | TRBV21-1 | - | few | CASTQRGKPNSPLHF | TGTGCCAGCACCCAACGGGGAAAGCCTAATTCACCCCTCCACTTT
TRBJ2-7 | TRBV9 | - | - | CASSVAGFSYEQYF | TGTGCCAGCAGCGTAGCGGGTTTCAGCTACGAGCAGTACTTC
TRBJ2-7 | TRBV4-3 | TRBD1 | - | CASSQLYGQAYEQYF | TGCGCCAGCAGCCAGCTGTATGGACAGGCCTACGAGCAGTACTTC
TRBJ2-2 | TRBV12-3/TRBV12-4 | - | once | CASSFGGTGELFF | TGTGCCAGCAGTTTTGGGGGGACCGGGGAGCTGTTTTTT
TRBJ2-1 | TRBV5-1 | - | - | CASSSLDRSNNEQFF | TGCGCCAGCAGCTCTCTGGACAGATCTAACAATGAGCAGTTCTTC
TRBJ1-1 | TRBV12-3/TRBV12-4 | - | - | CASSDTRTTEAFF | TGTGCCAGCTCGGACACACGAACCACTGAAGCTTTCTTT
TRBJ1-6 | TRBV4-1 | - | - | CASSQVLDIPPSPLHF | TGCGCCAGCAGCCAAGTCCTGGACATCCCCCCTTCACCCCTCCACTTT
TRBJ2-7 | TRBV7-9 | TRBD2 | - | CASSLGVGGLPYEQYF | TGTGCCAGCAGCTTAGGGGTCGGGGGACTACCCTACGAGCAGTACTTC
TRBJ1-3 | TRBV27 | - | - | CASATGFYSGNTIYF | TGTGCCAGCGCGACAGGTTTTTACTCTGGAAACACCATATATTTT
TRBJ2-1 | TRBV5-1 | TRBD1 | - | CASTETGTGLYNEQFF | TGCGCCAGCACTGAAACCGGGACAGGGCTCTACAATGAGCAGTTCTTC
TRBJ2-2 | TRBV24-1 | TRBD1 | - | CATSEIQGAPNTGELFF | TGTGCCACCAGTGAGATACAGGGGGCGCCGAACACCGGGGAGCTGTTTTTT
TRBJ2-7 | TRBV5-4 | TRBD2 | few | CASSSKRGREVVYEQYF | TGTGCCAGCAGCTCCAAGCGGGGCAGGGAGGTGGTATATGAGCAGTACTTC
TRBJ2-2 | TRBV30 | - | once | CASEGVGTGELFF | TGTGCCTCCGAAGGGGTCGGGACCGGGGAGCTGTTTTTT
TRBJ2-7 | TRBV4-3 | - | - | CASSQDRWEEGEQYF | TGCGCCAGCAGCCAAGATCGGTGGGAGGAGGGCGAGCAGTACTTC
TRBJ2-1 | TRBV24-1 | - | - | CATSDGSRGEQFF | TGTGCCACCAGTGACGGATCTAGGGGCGAGCAGTTCTTC
TRBJ2-5 | TRBV11-1 | TRBD1 | - | CASSSYRTGGKETQYF | TGTGCCAGCAGCTCTTACCGGACAGGGGGGAAAGAGACCCAGTACTTC
TRBJ2-7 | TRBV5-6 | - | - | CASSLAPVSYEQYF | TGTGCCAGCAGCTTGGCCCCCGTCTCCTACGAGCAGTACTTC
TRBJ2-2 | TRBV29-1 | TRBD2 | - | CSVVWTSGRIVELFF | TGCAGCGTTGTATGGACTAGCGGGAGGATCGTGGAGCTGTTTTTT
TRBJ1-1 | TRBV5-5 | TRBD1 | - | CASSSRQGSTEAFF | TGTGCCAGCAGCTCCCGACAGGGAAGCACTGAAGCTTTCTTT
TRBJ2-7 | TRBV5-5 | TRBD2 | - | CASSLALAGNYEQYF | TGTGCCAGCAGCTTAGCCCTAGCGGGGAACTACGAGCAGTACTTC
TRBJ2-2 | TRBV3-1/TRBV3-2 | - | - | CASSQVASATGELFF | TGTGCCAGCAGCCAAGTTGCTAGCGCTACCGGGGAGCTGTTTTTT
TRBJ2-2 | TRBV10-3 | TRBD1 | - | CAITPGQGITGELFF | TGTGCCATTACGCCGGGACAGGGAATCACCGGGGAGCTGTTTTTT
TRBJ2-7 | TRBV21-1 | - | - | CASSKARTQTGQGMGPYYEQYF | TGTGCCAGCAGCAAAGCAAGAACCCAAACGGGACAGGGGATGGGTCCTTACTACGAGCAGTACTTC
TRBJ2-2 | TRBV19 | - | - | CASSPYGGGELFF | TGTGCCAGTAGTCCTTACGGGGGCGGGGAGCTGTTTTTT
TRBJ2-1 | TRBV10-3 | - | - | CAISQTRDNEQFF | TGTGCCATCAGTCAGACCCGGGACAATGAGCAGTTCTTC
TRBJ2-7 | TRBV10-3 | TRBD1 | - | CAISEPRTGMHEQYF | TGTGCCATCAGTGAGCCGAGGACAGGGATGCACGAGCAGTACTTC
TRBJ1-1 | TRBV19 | - | - | CASSMARNTEAFF | TGTGCCAGTAGTATGGCAAGAAACACTGAAGCTTTCTTT
TRBJ2-7 | TRBV18 | - | few | CASSPRTASYEQYF | TGTGCCAGCTCACCGCGAACAGCCTCCTACGAGCAGTACTTC
TRBJ2-3 | TRBV13 | TRBD2 | - | CASSLWGLAGSDTQYF | TGTGCCAGCAGCTTATGGGGACTAGCGGGTTCAGATACGCAGTATTTT
TRBJ2-1 | TRBV4-2 | - | - | CASSQDPGGDYDEQFF | TGTGCCAGCAGCCAAGACCCCGGGGGAGACTACGATGAGCAGTTCTTC
TRBJ2-5 | TRBV12-5 | TRBD2 | - | CASGIIGGAETQYF | TGTGCTAGTGGAATAATCGGGGGGGCGGAGACCCAGTACTTC
TRBJ2-5 | TRBV7-8 | TRBD1 | - | CASSQRQGETQYF | TGTGCCAGCAGCCAAAGACAGGGAGAGACCCAGTACTTC
TRBJ1-1 | TRBV6-5 | - | - | CASSRLGRGGTEAFF | TGTGCCAGCAGTCGCCTGGGAAGGGGGGGCACTGAAGCTTTCTTT
TRBJ2-7 | TRBV6-6 | - | - | CASSRPTRGSLYEQYF | TGTGCCAGCAGTCGACCAACACGGGGGTCCCTCTACGAGCAGTACTTC
TRBJ1-1 | TRBV5-1 | - | - | CASSLPGTEAFF | TGCGCCAGCAGCTTGCCGGGGACTGAAGCTTTCTTT
TRBJ2-5 | TRBV30 | TRBD2 | - | CAWSTGTSGHQYF | TGTGCCTGGAGTACCGGGACTAGCGGCCACCAGTACTTC
TRBJ2-7 | TRBV11-2 | TRBD2 | - | CASSLDITSGISEQYF | TGTGCCAGCAGCTTAGATATTACTAGCGGGATCTCCGAGCAGTACTTC
TRBJ2-1 | TRBV2 | TRBD1 | - | CAKERDSVTEQFF | TGTGCCAAAGAACGGGACAGCGTCACGGAGCAGTTCTTC
TRBJ2-7 | TRBV20-1 | - | - | CSAIDSSYEQYF | TGCAGTGCTATTGACAGCTCCTACGAGCAGTACTTC
TRBJ2-1 | TRBV9 | - | - | CASSARRGEYNEQFF | TGTGCCAGCAGCGCACGGCGAGGAGAATACAATGAGCAGTTCTTC
TRBJ2-7 | TRBV2 | - | few | CASSEELRDEQYF | TGTGCCAGCAGTGAAGAGTTGCGGGACGAGCAGTACTTC
TRBJ1-3 | TRBV3-1/TRBV3-2 | - | - | CASSQEALGNTIYF | TGTGCCAGCAGCCAAGAAGCACTTGGAAACACCATATATTTT